The entry below gives a single T cell receptor (beta chain) sequence along with its context. The entry originates in a study of glioma-infiltrating T cells after dendritic cell vaccination. Overall study context: Samples are from glioblastoma patients in Phase I and II dendritic cell vaccine trials.

The primer mix had 60 V beta and 13 J beta primers. Libraries were prepared by immunoSEQ multiplex PCR; TCRdb keeps only in-frame clonotypes and omits some of them. The sample carries just over 95,000 clones, approximately 81% recorded once. CDR1 is SGHDT, CDR2 YYEEEE, per germline. With 2 bases removed from V and 9 bases from J, the gap between germline ends came to 12 bases. The CDR3 sequence is 13 residues long. The sequence was collected from a human donor with glioblastoma. V gene TRBV5-6 combines with J gene TRBJ2-1; no definite D call. The material was blood, obtained before dendritic cell vaccination. The CDR3 DNA sequence: TGTGCCAGCAGCTTCGATCGGGTTACTGAGCAGTTCTTC. Encoded protein: CASSFDRVTEQFF.